This T cell receptor (beta chain) was identified in a study of cytomegalovirus exposure and HLA in healthy donors. The PCR ran on 60 Vbeta and 13 Jbeta primers. The table came from immunoSEQ multiplex PCR; TCRdb's copy has only in-frame clones and leaves some out. Among tens of thousands of clones listed, approximately 80% were seen once. A single count supports this clone. Germline V CDR1 and CDR2: KGHSH, LQKENI. This CDR3 is 14 amino acids long. J lost 4 bases, V lost 0 bases, and 1 base had no gene match. Sample: PBMCs. V and J are TRBV18 and TRBJ1-2; TRBD1 agrees at 8 bases. This receptor was obtained from a male donor in good health and CMV-seronegative. The chain's CDR3 is CASSPPDRAYGYTF. DNA of the CDR3: TGTGCCAGCTCACCACCGGACAGGGCCTATGGCTACACCTTC.